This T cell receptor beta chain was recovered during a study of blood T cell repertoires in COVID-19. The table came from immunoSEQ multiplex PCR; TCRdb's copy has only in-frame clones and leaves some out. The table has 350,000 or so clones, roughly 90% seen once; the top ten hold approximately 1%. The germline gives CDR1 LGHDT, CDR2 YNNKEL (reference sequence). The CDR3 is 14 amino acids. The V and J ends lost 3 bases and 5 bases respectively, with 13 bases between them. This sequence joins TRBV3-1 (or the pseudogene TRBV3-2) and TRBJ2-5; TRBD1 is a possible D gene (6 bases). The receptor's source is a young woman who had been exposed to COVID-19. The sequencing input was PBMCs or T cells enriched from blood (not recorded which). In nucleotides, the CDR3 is TGTGCCAGCAGCCAGGGCCCTCAGGGGGAGACCCAGTACTTC. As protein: CASSQGPQGETQYF.